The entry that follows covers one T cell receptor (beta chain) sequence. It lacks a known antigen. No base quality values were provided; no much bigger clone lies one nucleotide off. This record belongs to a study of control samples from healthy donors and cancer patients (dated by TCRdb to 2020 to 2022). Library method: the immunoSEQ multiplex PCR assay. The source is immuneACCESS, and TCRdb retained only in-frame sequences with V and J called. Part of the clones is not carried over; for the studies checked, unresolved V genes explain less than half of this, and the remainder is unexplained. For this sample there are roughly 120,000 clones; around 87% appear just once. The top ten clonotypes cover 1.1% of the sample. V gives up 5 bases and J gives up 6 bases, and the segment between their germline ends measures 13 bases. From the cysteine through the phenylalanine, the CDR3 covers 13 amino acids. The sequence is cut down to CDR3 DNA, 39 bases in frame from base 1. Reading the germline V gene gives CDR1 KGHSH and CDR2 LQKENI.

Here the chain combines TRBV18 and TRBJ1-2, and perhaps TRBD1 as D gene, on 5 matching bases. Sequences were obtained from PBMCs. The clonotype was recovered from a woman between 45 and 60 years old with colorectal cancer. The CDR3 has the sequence CASSRGPVDGYTF. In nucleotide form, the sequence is TGTGCCAGCTCAAGGGGCCCTGTGGATGGCTACACCTTC.